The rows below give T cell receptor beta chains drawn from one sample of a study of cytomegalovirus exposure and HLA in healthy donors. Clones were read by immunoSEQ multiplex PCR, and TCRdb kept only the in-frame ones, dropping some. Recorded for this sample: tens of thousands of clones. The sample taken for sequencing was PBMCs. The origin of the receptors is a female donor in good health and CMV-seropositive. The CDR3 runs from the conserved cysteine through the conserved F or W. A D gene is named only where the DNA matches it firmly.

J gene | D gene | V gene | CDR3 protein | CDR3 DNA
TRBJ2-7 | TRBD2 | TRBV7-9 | CASSLGPGLAGPLDQEQYF | TGTGCCAGCAGCTTAGGGCCGGGACTAGCGGGCCCTCTAGATCAGGAGCAGTACTTC
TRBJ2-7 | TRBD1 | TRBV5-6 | CASSFWDRPYEQYF | TGTGCCAGCAGCTTTTGGGACAGACCCTACGAGCAGTACTTC
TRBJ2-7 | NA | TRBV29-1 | CSVGGLNYYEQYF | TGCAGCGTTGGAGGGCTAAACTACTACGAGCAGTACTTC
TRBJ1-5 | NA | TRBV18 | CASSLRGGDQPQHF | TGTGCCAGCTCACTCCGGGGGGGTGATCAGCCCCAGCATTTT
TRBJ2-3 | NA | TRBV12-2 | CASRSPWRVRADTQYF | TGTGCAAGTCGCTCCCCGTGGCGGGTTCGGGCTGATACGCAGTATTTT
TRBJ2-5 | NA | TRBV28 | CASSFRRAGETQYF | TGTGCCAGCAGTTTTAGGAGGGCCGGCGAGACCCAGTACTTC
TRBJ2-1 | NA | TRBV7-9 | CASSFRVSGNEQFF | TGTGCCAGCAGCTTTCGGGTTAGTGGGAATGAGCAGTTCTTC
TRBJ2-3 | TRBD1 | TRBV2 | CASKGQGLPDTQYF | TGTGCCAGCAAAGGACAGGGTTTGCCAGATACGCAGTATTTT
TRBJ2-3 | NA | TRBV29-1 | CSVEGPIGDTQYF | TGCAGCGTTGAAGGCCCCATTGGCGATACGCAGTATTTT
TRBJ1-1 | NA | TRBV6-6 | CASSTGGHTEAFF | TGTGCCAGCAGCACGGGGGGGCACACTGAAGCTTTCTTT
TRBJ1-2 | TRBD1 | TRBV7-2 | CASSSGGPNYGYTF | TGTGCCAGCAGCTCAGGGGGACCCAACTATGGCTACACCTTC
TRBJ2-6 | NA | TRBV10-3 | CAISEIGRSGANVLTF | TGTGCCATCAGTGAGATTGGGAGATCTGGGGCCAACGTCCTGACTTTC
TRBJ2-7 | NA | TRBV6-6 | CASSYSIGDWEQYF | TGTGCCAGCAGTTACTCGATCGGGGATTGGGAGCAGTACTTC
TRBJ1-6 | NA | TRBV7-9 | CASRAPNSPLHF | TGTGCCAGCAGAGCACCGAATTCACCCCTCCACTTT
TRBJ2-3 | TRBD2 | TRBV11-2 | CASSPGTSGRAVTDTQYF | TGTGCCAGCAGCCCTGGGACTAGCGGGAGGGCCGTGACAGATACGCAGTATTTT
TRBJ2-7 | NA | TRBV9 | CASSVGGRYEQYF | TGTGCCAGCAGCGTGGGGGGGCGCTACGAGCAGTACTTC
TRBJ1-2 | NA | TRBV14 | CASSYRQYGYTF | TGTGCCAGCAGCTATCGACAATATGGCTACACCTTC
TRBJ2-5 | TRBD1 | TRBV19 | CASRRSDRGLGETQYF | TGTGCCAGTAGACGGTCGGACAGGGGGTTGGGGGAGACCCAGTACTTC
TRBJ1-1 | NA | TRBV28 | CASITGGASTEAFF | TGTGCCAGCATCACCGGCGGGGCGAGCACTGAAGCTTTCTTT
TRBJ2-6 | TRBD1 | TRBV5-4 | CASSLRYRGLGANVLTF | TGTGCCAGCAGCTTGAGGTACAGGGGGCTTGGGGCCAACGTCCTGACTTTC
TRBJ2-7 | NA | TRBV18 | CASSTEGPYEQYF | TGTGCCAGCTCGACAGAAGGTCCCTACGAGCAGTACTTC
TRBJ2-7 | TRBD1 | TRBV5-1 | CASSPQDRTYEQYF | TGCGCCAGCAGCCCGCAGGACAGGACCTACGAGCAGTACTTC
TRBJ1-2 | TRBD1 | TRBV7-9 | CASSPPVGTGVYGYTF | TGTGCCAGCAGCCCGCCGGTGGGGACAGGAGTATATGGCTACACCTTC
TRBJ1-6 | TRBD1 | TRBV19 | CASRDRGPGSPLHF | TGTGCCAGTAGGGACAGGGGGCCAGGTTCACCCCTCCACTTT